The 18 T cell receptor beta chains presented below share a single source sample, sequenced in a study of cytomegalovirus exposure and HLA in healthy donors. In the PCR, 60 Vbeta and 13 Jbeta primers were used. Measured with immunoSEQ multiplex PCR; TCRdb has only the in-frame clones, and not every one. The sample yields a few hundred thousand clones, about 90% seen once. Material: PBMCs. The receptors shown here come from a young woman in good health and CMV-seronegative.

This clone has a single count. This chain joins TRBV7-9 and TRBJ2-1, with 14 bases that match TRBD2. The CDR3 covers 15 residues. Germline V CDR1 and CDR2: SEHNR, FQNEAQ (reference sequence). The trim removed 4 bases at V and 15 bases at J, leaving 11 bases unmatched. CDR3 sequence: CASSSSGTSGGLRFF. In DNA form, the CDR3 reads TGTGCCAGCAGCTCCTCCGGGACTAGCGGGGGTTTACGGTTCTTC.

The chain combines TRBV5-6 with TRBJ1-1, with 9 nucleotides matching TRBD1. Germline lookup yields CDR1 SGHDT and CDR2 YYEEEE. With V trimmed by 0 bases and J by 7 bases, 7 bases remained unmatched. This CDR3 spans 15 amino acids. CDR3 nucleotides: TGTGCCAGCAGCTTGGGGCGGACAGGGGTTAATGAAGCTTTCTTT. Translated: CASSLGRTGVNEAFF.

The chain couples TRBV7-3 to TRBJ2-1; 8 bases are shared with TRBD2. Germline V gives CDR1 SGHTA, CDR2 FQGTGA. V lost 5 bases and J lost 7; bases outside the gene matches: 4. This CDR3 is 13 amino acids long. This CDR3 is CASSPRGGNEQFF. DNA for the CDR3: TGTGCCAGCAGCCCTCGGGGGGGGAATGAGCAGTTCTTC.

The V gene is TRBV7-7, the J gene TRBJ1-3; TRBD1 agrees at 7 bases. Germline CDR1 reads SSHAT; CDR2 reads FNYEAQ (reference sequence). CDR3 length equals 13 residues. The ends lost 5 bases at V and 4 bases at J; junction bases unmatched: 2. The CDR3 is CASSPGQGNTIYF. The DNA of the CDR3 is TGTGCCAGCAGCCCGGGACAGGGAAACACCATATATTTT.

For the CDR3, the DNA is TGCGCCAGCAGCTTGGGGACTCCCCCGGACGAGCAGTACTTC. Translation: CASSLGTPPDEQYF. J is TRBJ2-7 and V is TRBV5-1; a weak D match, TRBD2 (5 bases). Germline V lookup: CDR1 SGHRS, CDR2 YFSETQ. The CDR3 runs to 14 residues. Trimming took 0 bases from V and 5 from J, leaving 12 bases between them.

V is TRBV6-1 and J is TRBJ1-4; D perhaps matches TRBD1 (5 bases). V dropped 0 bases and J dropped 8 bases, with 13 bases sitting between them. CDR3 length equals 15 residues. Germline V gene lookup returns CDR1 MNHNS and CDR2 SASEGT. The CDR3 DNA reads as TGTGCCAGCAGTGAAGCGGGGACTTTTGGGGAAAAACTGTTTTTT. This gives the protein CASSEAGTFGEKLFF.

V usage is TRBV5-8 and J usage is TRBJ1-3; perhaps TRBD1 as D (6 bases). The length of the CDR3 is 14 residues. Trimming removed 1 base from V and 7 bases from J, with 12 bases in between. Germline CDR1 SGHTS, CDR2 YDEGEE. CDR3 residues: CASSLRGTGNTIYF. CDR3 nucleotide sequence: TGTGCCAGCAGCTTGAGGGGGACCGGTAACACCATATATTTT.

This clone occurred once. This chain connects TRBV29-1 to TRBJ1-2; 7 bases line up with TRBD1. This CDR3 has 15 residues. The germline V gene encodes CDR1 SQVTM and CDR2 ANQGSEA. With 4 bases clipped from V and 5 bases from J, the junction kept 13 bases outside the gene matches. CDR3 residues: CSVVFVEGGLYGYTF. The CDR3 DNA reads as TGCAGCGTTGTATTCGTCGAAGGGGGCCTATATGGCTACACCTTC.

The sample holds one count of this clone. The chain links TRBV6-5 to TRBJ2-3, with no clear D. Trimming stripped 6 bases from V and 2 bases from J, with 9 bases between. This CDR3 has 13 amino acids. Germline CDR1 reads MNHEY; CDR2 reads SVGAGI. CDR3 residues: CASSHPVTDTQYF. The CDR3 nucleotides are TGTGCCAGCAGCCATCCAGTCACAGATACGCAGTATTTT.

The V gene is TRBV5-4, the J gene TRBJ2-3; the D gene is possibly TRBD1 (5 bases). The CDR3 is 14 residues long. The V and J ends lost 3 bases and 3 bases respectively, with 11 bases between them. Germline-derived CDR1 and CDR2 are SGHNT and YYREEE (reference sequence). CDR3 loop: CASSWQGRTDTQYF. The CDR3 DNA reads TGTGCCAGCAGCTGGCAGGGAAGGACAGATACGCAGTATTTT.

The V gene is TRBV2, the J gene TRBJ1-5, with D possibly being TRBD1 (6 bases). The CDR3 length is 14 residues. Germline V gene sequence: CDR1 SNHLY, CDR2 FYNNEI. Trimming cost V 5 bases and J 4 bases, with 12 bases left between them. CDR3 in amino acids: CASSRTETNQPQHF. The CDR3 nucleotides are TGTGCCAGCAGTCGGACAGAAACTAATCAGCCCCAGCATTTT.

There are a few counts of this clone. For the CDR3, the DNA is TGCAGCGTCCGGGACAGGGTAACAGATACGCAGTATTTT. It translates to CSVRDRVTDTQYF. The chain has TRBV29-1 and TRBJ2-3; 9 nucleotides line up with TRBD1. The V segment lost 6 bases and the J segment 3 bases; nucleotides outside the gene matches: 4. CDR1 and CDR2 (germline): SQVTM, ANQGSEA. This CDR3 region has 13 residues.

The chain couples TRBV2 to TRBJ2-3; 10 bases match TRBD2. The CDR3 runs 15 residues. The germline CDR1 and CDR2 sequences are SNHLY and FYNNEI. V gave up 6 bases and J gave up 2 bases; unmatched junction bases: 5. The CDR3 DNA is TGTGCCAGCAGGCCCCTAGCGGGGGCCACAGATACGCAGTATTTT. Its protein product is CASRPLAGATDTQYF.

V gene TRBV11-1 combines with J gene TRBJ2-5, with TRBD1 identical over 8 bases. The germline V gene encodes CDR1 SGHAT and CDR2 FQDESV (reference sequence). The CDR3 totals 13 residues. After removal of 5 bases from V and 5 bases from J, the junction contained 4 bases not matched to a gene. The CDR3 nucleotides read TGTGCCAGCAGCCCCAGGGGGCGCGAGACCCAGTACTTC. This gives the protein CASSPRGRETQYF.

The chain couples TRBV6-1 to TRBJ1-1, with D perhaps matching TRBD1 (5 bases). Germline V gene lookup returns CDR1 MNHNS and CDR2 SASEGT. V gave up 6 bases and J gave up 7 bases, with 15 bases separating them. The CDR3 spans 13 residues. The CDR3 nucleotides are TGTGCCAGCAGACCGGTCAGGGCGTTTGAAGCTTTCTTT. It codes for CASRPVRAFEAFF.

About this clone itself: A read error may produce the germline difference seen at one junction end. The V gene is TRBV7-9, the J gene TRBJ1-1; 7 bases match TRBD1. The CDR3 spans 17 residues. From germline, CDR1 is SEHNR and CDR2 FQNEAQ (reference sequence). CDR3 in amino acids: CSSSLFLTGVLDTEAFF. CDR3 DNA: TGTTCCAGCAGCTTATTCTTAACAGGGGTTTTGGACACTGAAGCTTTCTTT.

The rearrangement uses TRBV6-1 and TRBJ2-1; D not resolved. CDR1 MNHNS and CDR2 SASEGT come from the germline V gene. The germline V and J ends were trimmed by 6 bases and 9 bases, with 12 bases remaining between them. The CDR3 has 12 residues. CDR3: CASRALFVEQFF. Written as DNA, the CDR3 is TGTGCCAGCAGGGCCCTCTTCGTTGAGCAGTTCTTC.

The J gene is TRBJ2-5, the V gene TRBV2; D unclear. Trimming pared 1 base from V and 5 bases from J, leaving 11 bases between. Per germline, CDR1 SNHLY and CDR2 FYNNEI. The CDR3 runs to 14 residues. The CDR3 region is CASSEGLLRETQYF. The CDR3 DNA is TGTGCCAGCAGTGAAGGATTGTTGAGGGAGACCCAGTACTTC.